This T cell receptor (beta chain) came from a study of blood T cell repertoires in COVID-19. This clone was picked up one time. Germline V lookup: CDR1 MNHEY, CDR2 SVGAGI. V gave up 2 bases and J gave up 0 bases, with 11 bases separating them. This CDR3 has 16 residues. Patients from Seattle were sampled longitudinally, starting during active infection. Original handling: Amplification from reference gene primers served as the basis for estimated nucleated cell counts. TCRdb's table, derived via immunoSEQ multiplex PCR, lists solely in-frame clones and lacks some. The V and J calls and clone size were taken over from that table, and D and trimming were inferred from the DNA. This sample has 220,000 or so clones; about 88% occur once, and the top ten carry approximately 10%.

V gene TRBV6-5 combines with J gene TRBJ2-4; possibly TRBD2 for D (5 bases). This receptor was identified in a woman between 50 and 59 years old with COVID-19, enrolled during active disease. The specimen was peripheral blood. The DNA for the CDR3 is TGTGCCAGCAGTTACGCCGGGATTCTAGCCAAAAACATTCAGTACTTC. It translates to CASSYAGILAKNIQYF.